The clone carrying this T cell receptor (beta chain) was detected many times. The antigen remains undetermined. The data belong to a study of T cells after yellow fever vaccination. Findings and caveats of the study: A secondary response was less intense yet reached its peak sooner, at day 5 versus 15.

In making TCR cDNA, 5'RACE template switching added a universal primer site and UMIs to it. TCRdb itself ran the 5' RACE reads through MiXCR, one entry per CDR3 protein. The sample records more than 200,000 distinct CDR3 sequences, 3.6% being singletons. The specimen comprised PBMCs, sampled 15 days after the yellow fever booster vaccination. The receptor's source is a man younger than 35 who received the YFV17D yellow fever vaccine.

For the CDR3, the DNA is TGCGCCAGCAGCCCTTCCGACAGGGTCTATGGCTACACCTTC. Translating it yields CASSPSDRVYGYTF. The chain has TRBV5-1 and TRBJ1-2, with 7 bases lining up with TRBD1. The germline V gene encodes CDR1 SGHRS and CDR2 YFSETQ. V gave up 4 bases and J gave up 4 bases; unmatched junction bases: 7. CDR3 length: 14 amino acids.